Presented here are 5 T cell receptor beta chains from one specimen sequenced in a study of beta chain features in type 1 diabetes. Overall study results and limits: People with Type 1 diabetes carried modestly yet significantly shorter TCRB CDR3s in all four CD4+ subsets.

As every portion of the isolated RNA was reverse transcribed, the sequencing read expressed TCRB transcripts. Produced via immunoSEQ multiplex PCR; TCRdb's table is partial and in-frame only. In the table there are hundreds of thousands of clones, under 15% of which are singletons. The antigens for these receptors are not known. Source material: naive CD4+ T cells from blood. These receptors were collected from a young man with type 1 diabetes.

Points on this clone: One end of the junction does not line up with germline, which may come from a read error. The gene calls are TRBV20-1 and TRBJ2-7, with TRBD1 matching over 7 bases. Germline V gene sequence: CDR1 DFQATT, CDR2 SNEGSKA (reference sequence). The CDR3 runs to 11 residues. The CDR3 loop is CSATKTGTDIF. The CDR3 coding sequence is TGCAGTGCAACGAAGACCGGGACAGACATCTTC.

There are a few counts of this clone. The rearrangement links TRBV29-1 to TRBJ1-3; D perhaps matches TRBD1 (5 bases). Trimming stripped 4 bases from V and 5 bases from J, with 9 bases between. CDR1 SQVTM and CDR2 ANQGSEA come from the germline V gene. This CDR3 has 12 residues. The CDR3 here is CSVATERNTIYF. CDR3 DNA sequence: TGCAGCGTTGCGACAGAGAGAAACACCATATATTTT.

This clone was seen only a few times. The chain employs TRBV13 and TRBJ2-6; the D gene is possibly TRBD1 (5 bases). The CDR3 loop spans 15 amino acids. From germline, CDR1 is PRHDT and CDR2 FYEKMQ (reference sequence). The ends were cut back, 4 bases at V and 0 bases at J, with 7 bases in the middle. The CDR3 bases are TGTGCCAGCAGCTCAGGGTCCTCTGGGGCCAACGTCCTGACTTTC. As protein: CASSSGSSGANVLTF.

This clone has a handful of counts. The chain is built from TRBV4-1 and TRBJ2-3; D gene ambiguous. The germline V gene encodes CDR1 MGHRA and CDR2 YSYEKL. Between the trimmed V and J ends, which lost 2 bases and 0 bases, there was a span of 6 bases. The CDR3 covers 14 residues. The chain's CDR3 is CASSQPSSTDTQYF. The CDR3 region has the DNA TGCGCCAGCAGCCAACCTTCGAGCACAGATACGCAGTATTTT.

CDR3 in amino acids: CASSALFNYGYTF. In nucleotides, the CDR3 is TGTGCCAGCAGCGCGTTATTTAACTATGGCTACACCTTC. The V gene is TRBV9, the J gene TRBJ1-2, with unresolved D. The CDR3 covers 13 residues. The germline gives CDR1 SGDLS, CDR2 YYNGEE. With 3 bases removed from V and 1 base from J, the gap between germline ends came to 7 bases.